Listed below are T cell receptor beta chains from one sample, sequenced in a study of vaccination effects on CD4 cells after COVID-19. The method was immunoSEQ multiplex PCR; TCRdb's version includes in-frame clones alone and lacks a portion of them. The sample has tens of thousands of clones, approximately 72% seen once. Which antigens these TCRs recognize remains unknown. Material: CD4+ T cells from PBMCs cultured with a peptide pool, obtained before COVID-19 vaccination. The receptors originated from a human donor who had a prior SARS-CoV-2 infection. CDR3s include the opening cysteine and the closing phenylalanine or tryptophan. D genes are given only for firm matches. The listing skips clone size in some rows; elsewhere it reads once, few, many or a size class.

J gene	V gene	CDR3 length	clone size	D gene	CDR3 DNA	CDR3 protein
TRBJ1-3	TRBV7-2	16	-	TRBD1	TGTGCCAGCAGCCAGGGGGCGCAAGCTTCTGGAAACACCATATATTTT	CASSQGAQASGNTIYF
TRBJ2-1	TRBV18	16	-	TRBD2	TGTGCCAGCTCACCACCGACTAGCGGGCCTTACAATGAGCAGTTCTTC	CASSPPTSGPYNEQFF
TRBJ2-7	TRBV4-1	15	-	TRBD1	TGCGCCAGCAGCCAGTCCGGGACAGGGGTCTACGAGCAGTACTTC	CASSQSGTGVYEQYF
TRBJ1-3	TRBV6-6	16	-	-	TGTGCCAGCACCCCCTCCCCAGCGCGCTCTGGAAACACCATATATTTT	CASTPSPARSGNTIYF
TRBJ2-7	TRBV19	15	-	-	TGTGCCAGTAGTATCGCGCAGGGTGTTAGCTACGAGCAGTACTTC	CASSIAQGVSYEQYF
TRBJ2-5	TRBV18	14	-	-	TGTGCCAGCTCACCACTTCGCTCTGAAGAGACCCAGTACTTC	CASSPLRSEETQYF
TRBJ1-2	TRBV14	13	-	-	TGTGCCAGCAGCTCAGGGCCTAGCTATGGCTACACCTTC	CASSSGPSYGYTF
TRBJ2-5	TRBV11-3	12	-	-	TGTGCCACATCGACACCTCAAGAGACCCAGTACTTC	CATSTPQETQYF
TRBJ2-5	TRBV7-2	14	-	TRBD2	TGTGCCAGCAGCTTAAGAAGCGGGGAAGAGACCCAGTACTTC	CASSLRSGEETQYF
TRBJ2-1	TRBV3-1/TRBV3-2	14	-	-	TGTGCCAGCAGCCTCCGCAGAGAGTACAATGAGCAGTTCTTC	CASSLRREYNEQFF
TRBJ2-7	TRBV20-1	14	few	TRBD1	TGCAGTGCTAGTTTGGGAACAGGGGGGCGCGAGCAGTACTTC	CSASLGTGGREQYF
TRBJ1-1	TRBV4-2	17	-	TRBD1	TGTGCCAGCAGCCAAGATGTCCGGCAGGGGGCGAACACTGAAGCTTTCTTT	CASSQDVRQGANTEAFF
TRBJ2-7	TRBV3-1/TRBV3-2	16	-	TRBD1	TGTGCCAGCAGCCCGGAAGGCCGGGACAGGGCGGGAGAGCAGTACTTC	CASSPEGRDRAGEQYF
TRBJ1-1	TRBV5-5	14	-	TRBD1	TGTGCCAGCAGCCCTAGACAGGGGCTAACTGAAGCTTTCTTT	CASSPRQGLTEAFF
TRBJ2-1	TRBV4-3	15	-	TRBD2	TGCGCCAGCAGCCAAGGACTAGCGGGCTACAATGAGCAGTTCTTC	CASSQGLAGYNEQFF
TRBJ1-1	TRBV23-1	18	-	-	TGCGCCAGCAGTCAAGAATATCAGGTTGAGGGAACGAGCACTGAAGCTTTCTTT	CASSQEYQVEGTSTEAFF
TRBJ2-3	TRBV7-9	12	few	-	TGTGCCAGCAGCTTAGTCGAAGGTACGCAGTATTTT	CASSLVEGTQYF
TRBJ2-2	TRBV7-3	17	-	TRBD2	TGTGCCAGCAGCTTAATGGCTGGACTAGCGGGCCACGGGGAGCTGTTTTTT	CASSLMAGLAGHGELFF
TRBJ2-2	TRBV15	15	-	TRBD1	TGTGCCACCAGCAGAGAACAGGGGGATGCCGGGGAGCTGTTTTTT	CATSREQGDAGELFF
TRBJ2-3	TRBV7-8	17	-	TRBD2	TGTGCCAGCAGCTTAGCGGTGCCTGGTTCGAGGACTAGCGCGTGGTATTTT	CASSLAVPGSRTSAWYF
TRBJ1-2	TRBV29-1	14	-	-	TGCAGCGTGAGGGGGACGGACAACAACTATGGCTACACCTTC	CSVRGTDNNYGYTF
TRBJ2-3	TRBV11-3	15	-	-	TGTGCCAGCAGCTTAGGTGGGGTTAGCACAGATACGCAGTATTTT	CASSLGGVSTDTQYF
TRBJ2-7	TRBV3-1/TRBV3-2	17	few	-	TGTGCCAGCAGCCAAGTTTTTGCGTCGGCGGGGAACTACGAGCAGTACTTC	CASSQVFASAGNYEQYF
TRBJ2-3	TRBV30	14	-	TRBD2	TGTGCCTGGAGTCCCGGGACTAGTTTAGATACGCAGTATTTT	CAWSPGTSLDTQYF
TRBJ2-7	TRBV2	12	once	-	TGTGCCAGTACAAAACAGCAGTACGAGCAGTACTTC	CASTKQQYEQYF
TRBJ2-1	TRBV7-3	15	-	TRBD2	TGTGCCAGCAGCTCCAGACCCGTAGCGGGAGCTGAGCAGTTCTTC	CASSSRPVAGAEQFF
TRBJ1-1	TRBV23-1	15	-	-	TGCGCCAGCAGTCTAGCTCATGGAGCGGACACTGAAGCTTTCTTT	CASSLAHGADTEAFF
TRBJ2-5	TRBV6-1	16	-	TRBD1	TGTGCCAGCAGTGGTAGAACAGGGGTATCTAGGGAGACCCAGTACTTC	CASSGRTGVSRETQYF
TRBJ2-7	TRBV5-1	16	-	TRBD2	TGCGCCAGCAGCTCCTGGACTAGCGGGAGAGGCGACGAGCAGTACTTC	CASSSWTSGRGDEQYF
TRBJ2-1	TRBV7-2	14	-	TRBD2	TGTGCCTCAAGCGGGGGCCTCTTTAGGAATGAGCAGTTCTTC	CASSGGLFRNEQFF
TRBJ2-5	TRBV6-5	12	-	-	TGTGCCAGCGGACAGACCCAAGAGACCCAGTACTTC	CASGQTQETQYF
TRBJ2-7	TRBV7-3	16	-	TRBD2	TGTGCCAGCAGCCCAGGAAATAGCGGGAGCTCCTACGAGCAGTACTTC	CASSPGNSGSSYEQYF
TRBJ2-5	TRBV13	13	-	-	TGTGCCAGCAGCTACCCCTTTCGAGAGACCCAGTACTTC	CASSYPFRETQYF
TRBJ1-6	TRBV6-5	15	-	-	TGTGCCAGCAGTTATGAGACGGCCCTTAATTCACCCCTCCACTTT	CASSYETALNSPLHF
TRBJ1-2	TRBV6-5	15	-	-	TGTGCCAGCAGTTACGCCGTAGGAATCCCTCTTGGCTACACCTTC	CASSYAVGIPLGYTF
TRBJ1-1	TRBV6-6	14	-	TRBD1	TGTGCCAGCAGTTACACGGACAGGTATACTGAAGCTTTCTTT	CASSYTDRYTEAFF
TRBJ2-7	TRBV24-1	18	-	TRBD2	TGTGCCACCAGTGATTCGACCGGGACTAGCGGGGGGACGGGCGAGCAGTACTTC	CATSDSTGTSGGTGEQYF
TRBJ2-2	TRBV25-1	15	-	-	TGTGCCAGCAGTGTCGGAGGGGGGAACACCGGGGAGCTGTTTTTT	CASSVGGGNTGELFF
TRBJ2-7	TRBV3-1/TRBV3-2	14	once	-	TGTGCCAGCAGCCAAGCTTCCCCAACGGGAGAGCAGTACTTC	CASSQASPTGEQYF
TRBJ2-3	TRBV19	16	-	-	TGTGCCAGTAGTCAGACCGATAGGGACCCCTCCGATACGCAGTATTTT	CASSQTDRDPSDTQYF
TRBJ2-2	TRBV11-2	17	-	-	TGTGCCAGCAGCTCCGGTCTCGGGGTAATGAACACCGGGGAGCTGTTTTTT	CASSSGLGVMNTGELFF
TRBJ2-7	TRBV28	14	once	TRBD1	TGTGCCAGCAGTTTGGCCAGGGGGCGATACGAGCAGTACTTC	CASSLARGRYEQYF
TRBJ2-3	TRBV13	13	-	-	TGTGCCAGCAGCTCCGCCGGCACAGATACGCAGTATTTT	CASSSAGTDTQYF
TRBJ2-2	TRBV19	18	-	TRBD2	TGTGCCAGTAGTGCAGGACTAGCGGGAGGGCCTTTTCGCGGGGAGCTGTTTTTT	CASSAGLAGGPFRGELFF
TRBJ1-5	TRBV12-3/TRBV12-4	13	few	-	TGTGCCAGCAGTCTCGGGAACAATCAGCCCCAGCATTTT	CASSLGNNQPQHF
TRBJ2-5	TRBV5-6	15	-	-	TGTGCCAGCAGCCTACAGGGTGGTGTCCAAGAGACCCAGTACTTC	CASSLQGGVQETQYF
TRBJ2-1	TRBV7-9	14	once	-	TGTGCCTGGGGGGTCCTTAGGCGGCCAATCCAGCAGTTCTTC	CAWGVLRRPIQQFF
TRBJ2-1	TRBV18	15	-	TRBD2	TGTGCCAGCTCATCGGGACTAGCGGGAGGAGATGAGCAGTTCTTC	CASSSGLAGGDEQFF
TRBJ1-4	TRBV29-1	12	-	-	TGCAGCGCCCTGGACACTGGGGAAAAACTGTTTTTT	CSALDTGEKLFF
TRBJ2-2	TRBV27	16	-	TRBD1	TGTGCCAGCAGTCGTAACAGGGGTGCGGACACCGGGGAGCTGTTTTTT	CASSRNRGADTGELFF